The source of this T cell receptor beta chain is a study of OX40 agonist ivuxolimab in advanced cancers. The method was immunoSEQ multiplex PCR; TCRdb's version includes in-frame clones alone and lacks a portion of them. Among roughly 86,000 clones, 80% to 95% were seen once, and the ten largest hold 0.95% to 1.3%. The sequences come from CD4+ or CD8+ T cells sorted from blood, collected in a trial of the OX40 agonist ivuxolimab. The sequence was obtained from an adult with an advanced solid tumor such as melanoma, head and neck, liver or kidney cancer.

CDR3 DNA: TGTGCCAGCAGCCCGAGGGCTAGCGGGAACACAGATACGCAGTATTTT. Its translation: CASSPRASGNTDTQYF. The chain recombines TRBV4-2 with TRBJ2-3; 9 bases map to TRBD2. CDR3 length equals 16 residues. J was trimmed by 2 bases and V by 4 bases; bases with no gene match: 7. The germline V gene encodes CDR1 LGHNA and CDR2 YNFKEQ.